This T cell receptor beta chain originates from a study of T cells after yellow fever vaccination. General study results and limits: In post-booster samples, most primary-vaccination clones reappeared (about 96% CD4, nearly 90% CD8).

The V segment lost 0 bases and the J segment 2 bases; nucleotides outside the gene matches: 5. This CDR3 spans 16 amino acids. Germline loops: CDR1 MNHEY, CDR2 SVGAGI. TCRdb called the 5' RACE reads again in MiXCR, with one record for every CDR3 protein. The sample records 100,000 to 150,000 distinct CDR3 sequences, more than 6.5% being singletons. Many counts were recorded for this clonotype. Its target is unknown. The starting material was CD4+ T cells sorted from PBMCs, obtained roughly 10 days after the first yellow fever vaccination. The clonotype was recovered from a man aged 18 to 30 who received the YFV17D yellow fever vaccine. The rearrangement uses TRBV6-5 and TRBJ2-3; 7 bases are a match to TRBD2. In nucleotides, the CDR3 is TGTGCCAGCAGTTACTCGTCGGGGGGAAACACAGATACGCAGTATTTT. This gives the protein CASSYSSGGNTDTQYF.